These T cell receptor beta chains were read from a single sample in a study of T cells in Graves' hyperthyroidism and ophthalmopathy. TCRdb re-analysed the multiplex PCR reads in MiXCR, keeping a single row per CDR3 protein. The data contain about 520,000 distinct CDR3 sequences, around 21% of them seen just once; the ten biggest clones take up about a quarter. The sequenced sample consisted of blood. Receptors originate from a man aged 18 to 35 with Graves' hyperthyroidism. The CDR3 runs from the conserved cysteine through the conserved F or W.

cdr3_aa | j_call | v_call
CASSTGTGANTEAFF | TRBJ1-1 | TRBV5-1
CSGETPGQGVYGYTF | TRBJ1-2 | TRBV20-1
CASSVGGANVLTF | TRBJ2-6 | TRBV6-1
CASSRLAGQETQYF | TRBJ2-5 | TRBV28
CASSLGGGTSSYEQYF | TRBJ2-7 | TRBV12-3/TRBV12-4
CASPRRDTGELFF | TRBJ2-2 | TRBV6-1
CASSGGLVKNIQYF | TRBJ2-4 | TRBV28
CASSEDDRMNSPLHF | TRBJ1-6 | TRBV6-1
CASSLALGVNTEAFF | TRBJ1-1 | TRBV7-2
CASTFGQSQETQYF | TRBJ2-5 | TRBV6-2/TRBV6-3
CASSVLDRQETQYF | TRBJ2-5 | TRBV2
CASTTGRGHSNQPQHF | TRBJ1-5 | TRBV19
CASSFGRGQPQHF | TRBJ1-5 | TRBV12-3/TRBV12-4
CASRSIRLPRWQYF | TRBJ2-7 | TRBV19
CASSHGTSGNTIYF | TRBJ1-3 | TRBV28
CASSLKDRIINQPQHF | TRBJ1-5 | TRBV18
CAISEGGALGNQPQHF | TRBJ1-5 | TRBV10-3